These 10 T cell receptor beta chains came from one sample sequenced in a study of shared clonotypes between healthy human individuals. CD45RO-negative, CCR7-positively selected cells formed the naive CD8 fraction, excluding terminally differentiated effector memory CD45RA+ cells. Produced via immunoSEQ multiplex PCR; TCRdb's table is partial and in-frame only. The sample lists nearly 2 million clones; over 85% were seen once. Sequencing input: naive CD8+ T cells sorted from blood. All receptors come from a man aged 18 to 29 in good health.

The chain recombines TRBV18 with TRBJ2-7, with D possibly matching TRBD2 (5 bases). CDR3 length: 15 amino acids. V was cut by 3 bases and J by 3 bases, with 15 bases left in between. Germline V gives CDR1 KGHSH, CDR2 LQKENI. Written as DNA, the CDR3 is TGTGCCAGCTCACCGCTCCAGCGGACCGACTACGAGCAGTACTTC. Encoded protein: CASSPLQRTDYEQYF.

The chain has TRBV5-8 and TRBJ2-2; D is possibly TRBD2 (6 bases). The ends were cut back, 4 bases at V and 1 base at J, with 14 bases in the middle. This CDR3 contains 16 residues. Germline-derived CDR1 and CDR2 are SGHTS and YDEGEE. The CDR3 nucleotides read TGTGCCAGCAGCCCGGTTGGGCGGGAGAACACCGGGGAGCTGTTTTTT. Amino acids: CASSPVGRENTGELFF.

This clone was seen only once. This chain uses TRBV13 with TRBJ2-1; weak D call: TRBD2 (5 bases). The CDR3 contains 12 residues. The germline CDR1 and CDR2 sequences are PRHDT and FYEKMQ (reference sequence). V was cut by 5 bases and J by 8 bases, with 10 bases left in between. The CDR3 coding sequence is TGTGCCAGCAGCCCCGAGAGGGATGAGCAGTTCTTC. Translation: CASSPERDEQFF.

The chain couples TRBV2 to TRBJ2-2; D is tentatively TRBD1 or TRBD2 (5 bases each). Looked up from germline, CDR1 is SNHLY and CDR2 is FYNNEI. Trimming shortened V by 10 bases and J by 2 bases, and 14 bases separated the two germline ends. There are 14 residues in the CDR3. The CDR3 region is CAMSGTANTGELFF. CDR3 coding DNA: TGTGCCATGTCCGGGACGGCTAACACCGGGGAGCTGTTTTTT. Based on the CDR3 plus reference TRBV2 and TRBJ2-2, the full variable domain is EPEVTQTPSHQVTQMGQEVILRCVPISNHLYFYWYRQILGQKVEFLVSFYNNEISEKSEIFDDQFSVERPDGSNFTLKIRSTKLEDSAMYFCAMSGTANTGELFFGEGSRLTVL.

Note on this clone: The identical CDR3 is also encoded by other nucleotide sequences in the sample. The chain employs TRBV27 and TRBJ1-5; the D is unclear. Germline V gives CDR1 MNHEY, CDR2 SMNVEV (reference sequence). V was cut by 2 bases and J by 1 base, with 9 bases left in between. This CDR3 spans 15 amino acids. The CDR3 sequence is CASSLGPGSNQPQHF. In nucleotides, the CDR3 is TGTGCCAGCAGTTTAGGCCCTGGGAGCAATCAGCCCCAGCATTTT.

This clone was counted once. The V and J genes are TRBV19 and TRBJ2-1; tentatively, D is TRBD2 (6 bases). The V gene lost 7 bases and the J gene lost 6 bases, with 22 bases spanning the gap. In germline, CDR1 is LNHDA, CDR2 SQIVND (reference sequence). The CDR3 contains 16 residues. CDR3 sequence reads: CASTPLSFVEGNEQFF. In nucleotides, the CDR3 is TGTGCCAGTACCCCTCTTTCTTTCGTGGAGGGCAATGAGCAGTTCTTC. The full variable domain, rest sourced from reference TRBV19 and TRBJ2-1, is DGGITQSPKYLFRKEGQNVTLSCEQNLNHDAMYWYRQDPGQGLRLIYYSQIVNDFQKGDIAEGYSVSREKKESFPLTVTSAQKNPTAFYLCASTPLSFVEGNEQFFGPGTRLTVL.

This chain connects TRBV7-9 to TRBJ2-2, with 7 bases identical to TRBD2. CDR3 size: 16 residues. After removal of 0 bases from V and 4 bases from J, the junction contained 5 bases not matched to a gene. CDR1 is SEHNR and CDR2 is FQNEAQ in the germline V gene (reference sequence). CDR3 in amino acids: CASSLAGGLLTGELFF. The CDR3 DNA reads TGTGCCAGCAGCTTAGCGGGAGGGCTCCTCACCGGGGAGCTGTTTTTT.

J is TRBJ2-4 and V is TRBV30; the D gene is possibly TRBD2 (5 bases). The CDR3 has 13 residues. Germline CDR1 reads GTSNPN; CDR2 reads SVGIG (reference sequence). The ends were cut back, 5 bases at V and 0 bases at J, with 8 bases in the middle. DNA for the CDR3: TGTGCCTGGGGGGAGTTAGCCAAAAACATTCAGTACTTC. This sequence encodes CAWGELAKNIQYF.

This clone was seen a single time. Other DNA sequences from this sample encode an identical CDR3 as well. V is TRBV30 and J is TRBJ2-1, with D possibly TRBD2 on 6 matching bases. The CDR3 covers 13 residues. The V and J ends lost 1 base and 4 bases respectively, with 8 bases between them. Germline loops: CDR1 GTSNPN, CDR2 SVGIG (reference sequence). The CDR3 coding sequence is TGTGCCTGGAGTGGGGGACTTTACAATGAGCAGTTCTTC. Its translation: CAWSGGLYNEQFF.

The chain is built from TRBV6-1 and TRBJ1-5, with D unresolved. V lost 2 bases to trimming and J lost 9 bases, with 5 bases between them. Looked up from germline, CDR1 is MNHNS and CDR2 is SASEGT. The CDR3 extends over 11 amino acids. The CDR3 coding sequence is TGTGCCAGCAGTGAATCTCGGCCCCAGCATTTT. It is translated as CASSESRPQHF.